This record covers a single TCR beta chain. This record belongs to a study of blood T cell repertoires in COVID-19. TCRdb's table, derived via immunoSEQ multiplex PCR, lists solely in-frame clones and lacks some. The sample holds about 130,000 clones; roughly four fifths are singletons and the top ten take about a sixth. The clonotype originates from a man younger than 40 with COVID-19, enrolled during active disease. Specimen: peripheral blood.

As DNA, the CDR3 is TGTGCCAGCAGCAACGGACAGGGACCCTATGGCTACACCTTC. Translated, it gives CASSNGQGPYGYTF. The chain links TRBV13 to TRBJ1-2; 8 bases agree with TRBD1. The CDR3 is made up of 14 amino acids. The V gene end was trimmed by 5 bases and the J gene end by 4 bases; junction bases not matched to a gene: 6. Germline assignment: CDR1 PRHDT and CDR2 FYEKMQ (reference sequence).